A selection of T cell receptor beta chains follows, all from one sample in a study of CD8 T cells in Susac syndrome. TCRdb processed the immunoSEQ multiplex PCR reads anew with MiXCR; each CDR3 protein has one entry. The table has about 440,000 distinct CDR3 sequences, approximately 85% seen once. Sequencing used CD8+ T cells from PBMCs. Every receptor here comes from a human donor with multiple sclerosis. Both conserved end residues are part of each CDR3. A D gene is named only where the DNA matches it firmly. Only part of the rows carry a size: once, few, many, or a class if the clone is expanded.

abundance,len,j_gene,d_gene,v_gene,CDR3aa,CDR3nt
.,13,TRBJ1-2,.,TRBV20-1,CSARSTASYGYTF,TGCAGTGCCCGTTCGACAGCCTCCTATGGCTACACCTTC
.,15,TRBJ2-7,TRBD1,TRBV10-2,CASSGLGQGYYEQYF,TGCGCCAGCAGTGGGCTCGGACAGGGGTACTACGAGCAGTACTTC
.,15,TRBJ2-1,TRBD2,TRBV5-1,CASSWTSVKDNEQFF,TGCGCCAGCAGCTGGACTAGCGTTAAGGACAATGAGCAGTTCTTC
.,14,TRBJ2-1,TRBD2,TRBV5-1,CASRLAGPHNEQFF,TGCGCCAGCAGGCTAGCGGGCCCTCACAATGAGCAGTTCTTC
.,12,TRBJ1-2,.,TRBV30,CAWTTGSHGYTF,TGTGCCTGGACCACTGGCAGCCATGGCTACACCTTC
.,13,TRBJ2-3,TRBD1,TRBV12-3/TRBV12-4,CASRDRGSDTQYF,TGTGCCAGCCGGGACAGGGGGTCAGATACGCAGTATTTT
.,14,TRBJ2-3,.,TRBV12-3/TRBV12-4,CASSLARYTDTQYF,TGTGCCAGCAGTTTAGCCCGATACACAGATACGCAGTATTTT
.,17,TRBJ1-4,TRBD1,TRBV7-6,CASSLETRDRGGEKLFF,TGTGCCAGCAGCTTAGAGACCCGGGACAGGGGTGGTGAAAAACTGTTTTTT
few,15,TRBJ2-4,.,TRBV3-1,CASSQDGSRGDIQYF,TGTGCCAGCAGCCAAGATGGGTCAAGGGGAGACATTCAGTACTTC
.,17,TRBJ1-3,TRBD1,TRBV6-5,CASSYVQDRGPGNTIYF,TGTGCCAGCAGTTACGTTCAGGACAGGGGGCCTGGAAACACCATATATTTT
.,16,TRBJ2-2,.,TRBV6-5,CASSYETIAATGELFF,TGTGCCAGCAGTTACGAGACAATAGCAGCCACCGGGGAGCTGTTTTTT
.,12,TRBJ1-1,.,TRBV2,CASTALNTEAFF,TGTGCCAGCACGGCGTTGAACACTGAAGCTTTCTTT
once,12,TRBJ1-2,.,TRBV12-3/TRBV12-4,CASTLGGYGYTF,TGTGCCAGCACTCTGGGGGGCTATGGCTACACCTTC
.,13,TRBJ2-1,.,TRBV11-2,CASRDYFPNEQFF,TGTGCCAGCAGGGACTACTTCCCCAATGAGCAGTTCTTC
.,13,TRBJ1-2,.,TRBV2,CASNPTVDYGYTF,TGTGCCAGCAATCCCACGGTGGACTATGGCTACACCTTC
.,15,TRBJ2-1,TRBD1,TRBV12-3/TRBV12-4,CASRTPGQGDNEQFF,TGTGCCAGCAGAACCCCGGGACAGGGGGACAATGAGCAGTTCTTC
.,15,TRBJ2-1,.,TRBV28,CASSFSPTLYNEQFF,TGTGCCAGCAGTTTTTCCCCGACCCTTTACAATGAGCAGTTCTTC
once,13,TRBJ2-7,.,TRBV13,CASSWGDNYEQYF,TGTGCCAGCAGCTGGGGGGACAACTACGAGCAGTACTTC
.,14,TRBJ2-7,.,TRBV30,CAWSSGSTWYEQYF,TGTGCCTGGAGCTCAGGTAGTACCTGGTACGAGCAGTACTTC
.,13,TRBJ1-5,.,TRBV5-1,CASSLKGEGPQHF,TGCGCCAGCAGCTTGAAGGGGGAGGGGCCCCAGCATTTT